This TCR beta chain derives from a study of cytomegalovirus exposure and HLA in healthy donors. General observations from the study: TRBV6-2, TRBV6-3 and other indistinguishable V segments were excluded.

As to this clone: Antigen unknown.

V was cut by 8 bases and J by 4 bases, with 17 bases left in between. This CDR3 is 14 amino acids long. Germline V CDR1 and CDR2: SNHLY, FYNNEI. The PCR used 60 Vbeta and 13 Jbeta primers. Per the authors' pipeline: A later analysis counted approximately 80 million unique TCR beta chains, roughly 11 million shared. Here immunoSEQ multiplex PCR was the method, and the copy in TCRdb shows in-frame clones only, minus some. V and J calls and clone size come straight from that table; D and trimming were deduced from the DNA. The sample yields around 140,000 clones, about three quarters seen once. This sequence was found in a male donor in good health and CMV-seronegative. The material sequenced was PBMCs. The chain joins TRBV2 to TRBJ2-5; a possible D gene is TRBD2 (5 bases). CDR3: CASLPPTEAETQYF. The CDR3 DNA is TGTGCCAGCTTACCCCCAACGGAGGCAGAGACCCAGTACTTC.